Reported below is one T cell receptor (beta chain). Its antigen is not identified. The source of the sample is a study of somatic mutations in cytotoxic T cells in rheumatoid arthritis. This CDR3 has 13 residues. CDR1 and CDR2 (germline): SGHNT, YYREEE (reference sequence). The V gene end was trimmed by 7 bases and the J gene end by 4 bases; junction bases not matched to a gene: 5. TCRdb's table, derived via immunoSEQ multiplex PCR, lists solely in-frame clones and lacks some. The sample carries approximately 5,300 clones, approximately 86% recorded once. Regarding the study as a whole: A largest CD8+ clone above 20% of CD8+ cells occurred in about an eighth of the roughly 65 patients.

Positive magnetic bead selection was used to isolate CD4+ and CD8+ cells; purity was checked by flow cytometry. The receptor was isolated from a woman aged 45-59 years with rheumatoid arthritis. V gene TRBV5-4 combines with J gene TRBJ2-1; 7 nucleotides agree with TRBD1. Sequencing was done on a sample of CD8+ T cells sorted from blood. The CDR3 nucleotides are TGTGCCAGCCGGGACAGAACTTACAATGAGCAGTTCTTC. It codes for CASRDRTYNEQFF.